This TCR beta chain originates from a study of naive and memory T cell subsets. V gave up 2 bases and J gave up 7 bases, with 11 bases separating them. The CDR3 extends over 12 amino acids. The V gene's germline CDR1 is SQVTM and CDR2 ANQGSEA. A UMI-containing oligonucleotide was joined by 3' ligation to the TCR cDNA template. Amplification of ligated cDNA took four PCR rounds with SP2 and nested alpha and beta constant primers. TCRdb used MiXCR to reprocess the 5' RACE reads, holding one entry per CDR3 protein. The table includes more than 60,000 distinct CDR3 sequences, more than 6.5% detected once.

The TCR comes from a female donor in good health. J is TRBJ1-2 and V is TRBV29-1; weak D call: TRBD1 (5 bases). CDR3 in amino acids: CSVESAGGGYTF. The CDR3 coding sequence is TGCAGCGTTGAATCGGCTGGGGGTGGCTACACCTTC.